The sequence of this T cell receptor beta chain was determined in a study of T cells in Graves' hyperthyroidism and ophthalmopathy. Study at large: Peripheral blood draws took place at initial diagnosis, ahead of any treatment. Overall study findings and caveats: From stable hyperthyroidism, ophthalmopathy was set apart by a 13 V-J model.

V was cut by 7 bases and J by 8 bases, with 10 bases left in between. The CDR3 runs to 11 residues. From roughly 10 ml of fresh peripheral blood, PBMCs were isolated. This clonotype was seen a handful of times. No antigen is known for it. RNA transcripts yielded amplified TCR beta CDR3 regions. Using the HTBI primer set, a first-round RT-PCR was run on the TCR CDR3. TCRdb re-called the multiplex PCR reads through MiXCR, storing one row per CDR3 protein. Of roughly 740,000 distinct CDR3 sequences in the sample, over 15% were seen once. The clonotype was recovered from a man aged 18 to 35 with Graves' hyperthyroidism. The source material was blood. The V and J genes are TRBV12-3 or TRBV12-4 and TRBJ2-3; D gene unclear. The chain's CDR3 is CASTPTFTQYF. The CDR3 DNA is TGTGCCAGCACCCCGACTTTTACGCAGTATTTT.